This T cell receptor beta chain was recovered during a study of blood T cells in healthy people across ages. Study findings and constraints: Versus aged donors, long-lived donors had higher diversity and more naive CD4+ cells.

A second PCR, run for about 7 to 11 cycles, used a sample-barcoded 5' primer plus a J-beta primer mix. TCRdb analysed the 5' RACE reads with MiXCR anew, one entry per CDR3 protein. The top ten clones hold roughly 18% of a sample with 790,000 or so distinct CDR3 sequences, about 46% of them seen once. In the case of this clonotype: Its antigen is unidentified.

With V trimmed by 5 bases and J by 12 bases, 12 bases remained unmatched. The CDR3 covers 14 residues. The V gene's germline CDR1 is MDHEN and CDR2 SYDVKM. The rearrangement uses TRBV28 and TRBJ2-7; 11 positions agree with TRBD2. This sequence was found in an elderly man in good health. The sample was blood. The CDR3 DNA follows: TGTGCCAGCAGTCCCGGGACTAGCGGTGCCCAGGTGTACTTC. Translating gives CASSPGTSGAQVYF.